The T cell receptor (beta chain) under discussion was sequenced for a study of blood T cells in healthy people across ages. With a J-beta primer mix and a sample-barcoded 5' primer, a second PCR ran about 7 to 12 cycles. Per-sample output comprised a minimum of 2.5 million paired-end reads containing CDR3. TCRdb reanalysed the 5' RACE reads using MiXCR and keeps one entry per CDR3 protein. The sample carries about 640,000 distinct CDR3 sequences, roughly three fifths recorded once. Study findings and constraints: Estimates of diversity drawn from one million T cells were considered underestimates. Bulk PBMC profiling left naive and antigen-experienced comparisons inconclusive.

As to this clonotype: Its antigen is unknown.

The CDR3 contains 11 residues. The germline gives CDR1 DFQATT, CDR2 SNEGSKA (reference sequence). Specimen: blood. The chain joins TRBV20-1 to TRBJ1-1; TRBD1 matches 7 bases. This clonotype was sampled from a man in his 60s in good health. DNA of the CDR3: TGCAGACCTGACAGGGCTCCTGAAGCTTTCTTT. It codes for CRPDRAPEAFF.